The 16 T cell receptor beta chains below come from one sample, sequenced in a study of blood T cell repertoires in COVID-19. Assay: immunoSEQ multiplex PCR; the TCRdb copy retains only in-frame clones and omits some. The sample includes roughly 70,000 clones, 73% of them seen just once. Sequencing was done on a sample of peripheral blood. The receptors derive from a man in his fifties or sixties with acute or convalescent COVID-19.

This rearrangement joins TRBV4-1 to TRBJ2-5; 8 bases are shared with TRBD2. The CDR3 is made up of 15 amino acids. Germline trimming cut 4 bases from V and 4 bases from J; bases unmatched to any gene: 8. Germline CDR1 and CDR2: MGHRA and YSYEKL. The DNA of the CDR3 is TGCGCCAGCAGCCCATCCCGGCTAGCGGGAGAGACCCAGTACTTC. Amino acid sequence: CASSPSRLAGETQYF.

The chain has TRBV2 and TRBJ2-7, with 9 positions matching TRBD1. This CDR3 is built from 14 residues. The V and J ends lost 3 bases and 1 base, in that order; junction bases with no gene match: 1. Germline V gene data show CDR1 as SNHLY and CDR2 as FYNNEI. The CDR3 is CASSEDRGSYEQYV. The CDR3 DNA reads as TGTGCCAGCAGTGAGGACAGGGGATCCTACGAGCAGTACGTC.

This clone was detected many times. Distinct nucleotide sequences in the sample also encode this CDR3. This sequence joins TRBV9 and TRBJ1-1, with D perhaps matching TRBD1 (5 bases). Germline V gene data show CDR1 as SGDLS and CDR2 as YYNGEE. There are 16 residues in the CDR3. Trimming cost V 0 bases and J 1 base, with 13 bases left between them. The CDR3 region has the DNA TGTGCCAGCAGCGTAGCCCCCGGGGGTACGAACACTGAAGCTTTCTTT. Protein sequence: CASSVAPGGTNTEAFF.

At least ten counts were recorded for this clone. The V call is TRBV4-1, the J call TRBJ1-5, with D possibly TRBD1 on 5 matching bases. Trimming stripped 0 bases from V and 3 bases from J, with 24 bases between. The germline V gene has CDR1 MGHRA and CDR2 YSYEKL. The length of the CDR3 is 20 residues. CDR3 in amino acids: CASSQELQGDGAYTNQPQHF. The CDR3 DNA reads TGCGCCAGCAGCCAAGAGTTACAAGGGGATGGGGCCTATACCAATCAGCCCCAGCATTTT.

This clone was seen once. The chain uses TRBV30 and TRBJ2-2; 7 bases match TRBD2. In germline, CDR1 is GTSNPN, CDR2 SVGIG (reference sequence). The CDR3 spans 14 residues. J lost 4 bases, V lost 0 bases, and 2 bases had no gene match. The CDR3 region has the DNA TGTGCCTGGAGTGTATCGGGGGGCACCGGGGAGCTGTTTTTT. Residues: CAWSVSGGTGELFF.

The CDR3 sequence is CASSQGRGSYGYTF. The CDR3 DNA follows: TGTGCCAGCAGCCAAGGGAGAGGGAGCTATGGCTACACCTTC. The V and J genes are TRBV3-1 (or the pseudogene TRBV3-2) and TRBJ1-2, with D unresolved. Per the germline V gene, CDR1 is LGHDT and CDR2 is YNNKEL (reference sequence). Trimming cost V 1 base and J 4 bases, with 10 bases left between them. CDR3 length equals 14 residues.

The chain recombines TRBV11-2 with TRBJ2-1, with 7 bases lining up with TRBD2. V shed 1 base and J 9 bases; nucleotides not matched to a gene: 3. The CDR3 is made up of 13 amino acids. Per the germline V gene, CDR1 is SGHAT and CDR2 is FQNNGV. The CDR3: CASSLGTRGEQFF. In DNA form, the CDR3 reads TGTGCCAGCAGCTTAGGGACTAGGGGTGAGCAGTTCTTC.

The V call is TRBV29-1, the J call TRBJ2-3; 8 nucleotides align to TRBD1. The CDR3 runs 14 residues. Germline CDR1 and CDR2: SQVTM and ANQGSEA. The J segment lost 0 bases and the V segment lost 4 bases, leaving 3 bases of the junction unmatched. CDR3 sequence: CSVAQGASTDTQYF. The CDR3 nucleotides are TGCAGCGTTGCTCAGGGGGCTAGCACAGATACGCAGTATTTT.

The gene calls are TRBV19 and TRBJ1-2; no clear D gene. Germline V CDR1 and CDR2: LNHDA, SQIVND (reference sequence). CDR3 length: 15 residues. V gave up 5 bases and J gave up 6 bases, with 19 bases separating them. As DNA, the CDR3 is TGTGCCAGTAGTCATTCCGTAGCAGAGCATAATGGCTACACCTTC. Translating gives CASSHSVAEHNGYTF.

V usage is TRBV19 and J usage is TRBJ2-2; 11 bases match TRBD2. In germline, CDR1 is LNHDA, CDR2 SQIVND (reference sequence). The CDR3 is 16 residues long. Trimming removed 8 bases from V and 6 bases from J; junction bases left unmatched: 11. The CDR3: CASGANLAGGSGELFF. The CDR3 DNA reads as TGTGCCAGTGGTGCAAACCTAGCGGGGGGTTCCGGGGAGCTGTTTTTT. Supplemented by reference TRBV19 and TRBJ2-2, the full variable domain reads DGGITQSPKYLFRKEGQNVTLSCEQNLNHDAMYWYRQDPGQGLRLIYYSQIVNDFQKGDIAEGYSVSREKKESFPLTVTSAQKNPTAFYLCASGANLAGGSGELFFGEGSRLTVL.

The J gene is TRBJ2-3, the V gene TRBV29-1; a weak D match, TRBD1 (6 bases). Germline-derived CDR1 and CDR2 are SQVTM and ANQGSEA. This CDR3 spans 15 amino acids. V was cut by 6 bases and J by 0 bases, with 16 bases left in between. CDR3: CSVWSGGLSTDTQYF. The CDR3 nucleotides are TGCAGCGTCTGGTCTGGGGGCCTGAGCACAGATACGCAGTATTTT.

The chain recombines TRBV6-4 with TRBJ2-1, with D maybe TRBD2 (5 bases). The germline CDR1 and CDR2 sequences are MRHNA and SNTAGT. The CDR3 is 15 amino acids. V was trimmed by 5 bases and J by 3 bases, leaving 14 bases between them. As DNA, the CDR3 is TGTGCCAGCAGTCCCCGGAGGCAGAGCTACAATGAGCAGTTCTTC. Protein sequence: CASSPRRQSYNEQFF.

The rearrangement uses TRBV9 and TRBJ2-1; 10 positions match TRBD1. V trimming: 0 bases; J trimming: 7 bases; junction bases outside the gene matches: 4. This CDR3 contains 15 residues. Germline-derived CDR1 and CDR2 are SGDLS and YYNGEE. The CDR3 nucleotides are TGTGCCAGCAGCGTAGATGGACAGGGGGTAAATGAGCAGTTCTTC. Amino acid sequence: CASSVDGQGVNEQFF.

The rearrangement links TRBV27 to TRBJ2-7; tentative D call: TRBD2 (6 bases). The CDR3 extends over 15 amino acids. Germline values: CDR1 MNHEY, CDR2 SMNVEV (reference sequence). The germline V and J ends were trimmed by 5 bases and 6 bases, with 20 bases remaining between them. In nucleotides, the CDR3 is TGTGCCAGCAGTCCCACCGGGACTCGCCGACGCGAGCAGTACTTC. Amino acids: CASSPTGTRRREQYF.

About this clone: A much larger clone lies one base from this, so it may be a read error. The J gene is TRBJ2-3, the V gene TRBV11-1; TRBD2 agrees at 12 bases. The V segment lost 6 bases and the J segment 0 bases; nucleotides outside the gene matches: 1. The CDR3 is 15 residues long. Germline lookup yields CDR1 SGHAT and CDR2 FQDESV (reference sequence). The CDR3 region has the DNA TGTGCCAGCAGGGGGACTAGCGGGAGCACAGATACGCAGTATTTT. It codes for CASRGTSGSTDTQYF.

The chain uses TRBV10-3 and TRBJ1-1; perhaps TRBD1 as D (6 bases). The V end was cut by 4 bases, the J end by 3 bases, with 12 bases between. Germline CDR1 reads ENHRY; CDR2 reads SYGVKD. The CDR3 contains 14 residues. CDR3 residues: CAISVEGGDTEAFF. CDR3 coding DNA: TGTGCCATCAGTGTTGAGGGGGGGGACACTGAAGCTTTCTTT.